This entry concerns a single T cell receptor (beta chain). These data are taken from a study of beta chain features in type 1 diabetes. Across the whole study: All samples together contributed 107,917,701 sorted cells for examination.

Reverse transcribing all isolated RNA meant expressed TCRB transcripts were sequenced. Produced via immunoSEQ multiplex PCR; TCRdb's table is partial and in-frame only. The data contain roughly 370,000 clones, approximately 15% of them singletons. The CDR3 consists of 16 residues. The V segment lost 0 bases and the J segment 5 bases; nucleotides outside the gene matches: 8. CDR1 GTSNPN and CDR2 SVGIG come from the germline V gene (reference sequence). CD45RO/CCR7/CD25/CD127/CD95/CD27 staining was used to isolate CD4+ naive, central memory, regulatory and stem cell-like memory cells by sorting. The TCR comes from a man aged 30-40 years in good health. Sequenced sample: naive CD4+ T cells from blood. V usage is TRBV30 and J usage is TRBJ2-2; TRBD2 aligns across 8 bases. As DNA, the CDR3 is TGTGCCTGGAGTGTTTCGGGACTAGTGGGTACCGGGGAGCTGTTTTTT. Encoded protein: CAWSVSGLVGTGELFF. The full variable domain, with the rest looked up from reference TRBV30 and TRBJ2-2, is SQTIHQWPATLVQPVGSPLSLECTVEGTSNPNLYWYRQAAGRGLQLLFYSVGIGQISSEVPQNLSASRPQDRQFILSSKKLLLSDSGFYLCAWSVSGLVGTGELFFGEGSRLTVL.